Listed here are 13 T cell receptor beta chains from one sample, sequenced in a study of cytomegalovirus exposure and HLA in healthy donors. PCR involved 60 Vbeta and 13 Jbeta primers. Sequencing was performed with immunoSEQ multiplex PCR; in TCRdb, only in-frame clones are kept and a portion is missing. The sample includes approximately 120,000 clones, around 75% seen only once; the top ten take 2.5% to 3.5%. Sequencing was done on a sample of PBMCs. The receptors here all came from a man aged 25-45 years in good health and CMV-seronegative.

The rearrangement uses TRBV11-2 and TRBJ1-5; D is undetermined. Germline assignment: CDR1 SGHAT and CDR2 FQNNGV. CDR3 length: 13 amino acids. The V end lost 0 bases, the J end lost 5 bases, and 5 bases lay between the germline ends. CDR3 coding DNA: TGTGCCAGCAGCTTAGATAGTTATCAGCCCCAGCATTTT. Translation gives CASSLDSYQPQHF.

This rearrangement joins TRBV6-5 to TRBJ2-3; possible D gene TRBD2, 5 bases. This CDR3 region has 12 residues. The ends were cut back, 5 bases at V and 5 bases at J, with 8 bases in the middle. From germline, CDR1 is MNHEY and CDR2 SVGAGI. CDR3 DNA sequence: TGTGCCAGCAGTCAGCGGAGAGATACGCAGTATTTT. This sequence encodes CASSQRRDTQYF.

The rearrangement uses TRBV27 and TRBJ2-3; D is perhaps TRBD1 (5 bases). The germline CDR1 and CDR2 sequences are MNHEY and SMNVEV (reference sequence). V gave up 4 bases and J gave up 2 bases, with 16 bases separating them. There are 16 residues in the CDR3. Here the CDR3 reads CASSSDLTEITDTQYF. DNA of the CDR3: TGTGCCAGCAGTTCAGACCTGACAGAAATCACAGATACGCAGTATTTT.

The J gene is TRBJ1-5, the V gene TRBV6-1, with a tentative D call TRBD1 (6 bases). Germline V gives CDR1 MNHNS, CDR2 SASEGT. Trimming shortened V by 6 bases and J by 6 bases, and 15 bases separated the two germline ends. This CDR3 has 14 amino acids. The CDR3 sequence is CASRGAVRGQPQHF. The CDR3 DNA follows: TGTGCCAGCAGGGGGGCAGTAAGGGGTCAGCCCCAGCATTTT.

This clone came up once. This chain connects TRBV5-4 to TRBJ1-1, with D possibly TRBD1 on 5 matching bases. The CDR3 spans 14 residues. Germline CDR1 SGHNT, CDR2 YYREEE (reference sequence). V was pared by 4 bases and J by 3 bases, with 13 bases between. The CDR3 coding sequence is TGTGCCAGCAGCCCCGCACCAGGGTACACTGAAGCTTTCTTT. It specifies CASSPAPGYTEAFF. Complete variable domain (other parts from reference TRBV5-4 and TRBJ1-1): ETGVTQSPTHLIKTRGQQVTLRCSSQSGHNTVSWYQQALGQGPQFIFQYYREEENGRGNFPPRFSGLQFPNYSSELNVNALELDDSALYLCASSPAPGYTEAFFGQGTRLTVV.

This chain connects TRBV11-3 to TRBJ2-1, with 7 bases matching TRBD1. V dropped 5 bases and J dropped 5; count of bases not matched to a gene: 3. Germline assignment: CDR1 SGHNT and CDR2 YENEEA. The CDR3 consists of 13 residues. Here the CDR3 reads CASSPGTDNEQFF. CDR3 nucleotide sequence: TGTGCCAGCAGCCCTGGGACAGACAATGAGCAGTTCTTC. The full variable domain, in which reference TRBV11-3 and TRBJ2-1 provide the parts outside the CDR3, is EAGVVQSPRYKIIEKKQPVAFWCNPISGHNTLYWYLQNLGQGPELLIRYENEEAVDDSQLPKDRFSAERLKGVDSTLKIQPAELGDSAVYLCASSPGTDNEQFFGPGTRLTVL.

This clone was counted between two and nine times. The CDR3 nucleotides read TGTGCCAGCAGTTACTCAGGGCTCCGGACTAGCGGGAGCGGGGAGCTGTTTTTT. Amino acids: CASSYSGLRTSGSGELFF. The rearrangement joins TRBV5-5 to TRBJ2-2, with 13 bases aligning to TRBD2. The CDR3 totals 18 residues. In germline, CDR1 is SGHKS, CDR2 YYEKEE (reference sequence). J was trimmed by 7 bases and V by 5 bases; bases with no gene match: 14. The entire variable domain, with the rest obtained from reference TRBV5-5 and TRBJ2-2, is as follows: DAGVTQSPTHLIKTRGQQVTLRCSPISGHKSVSWYQQVLGQGPQFIFQYYEKEERGRGNFPDRFSARQFPNYSSELNVNALLLGDSALYLCASSYSGLRTSGSGELFFGEGSRLTVL.

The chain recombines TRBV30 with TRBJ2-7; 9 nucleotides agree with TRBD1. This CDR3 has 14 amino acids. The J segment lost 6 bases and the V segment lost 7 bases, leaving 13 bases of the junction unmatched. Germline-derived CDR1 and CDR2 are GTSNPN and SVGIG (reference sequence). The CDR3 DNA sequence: TGTGCCTCCGCCCCCGGGACAGGGTCGGTCGAGCAGTACTTC. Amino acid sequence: CASAPGTGSVEQYF.

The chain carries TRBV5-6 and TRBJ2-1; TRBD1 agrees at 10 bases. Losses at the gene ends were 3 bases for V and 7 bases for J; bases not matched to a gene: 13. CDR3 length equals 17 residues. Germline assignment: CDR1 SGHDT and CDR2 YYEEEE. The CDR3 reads CASSSQIDRGLRNEQFF. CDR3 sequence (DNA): TGTGCCAGCAGCTCCCAGATCGACAGGGGGCTAAGAAATGAGCAGTTCTTC.

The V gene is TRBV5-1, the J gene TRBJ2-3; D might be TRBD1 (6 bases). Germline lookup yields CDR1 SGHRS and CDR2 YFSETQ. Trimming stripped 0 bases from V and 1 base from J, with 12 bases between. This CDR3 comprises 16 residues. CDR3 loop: CASSLAQGPRTDTQYF. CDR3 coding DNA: TGCGCCAGCAGCTTGGCCCAGGGGCCACGCACAGATACGCAGTATTTT. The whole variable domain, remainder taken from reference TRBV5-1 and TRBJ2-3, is KAGVTQTPRYLIKTRGQQVTLSCSPISGHRSVSWYQQTPGQGLQFLFEYFSETQRNKGNFPGRFSGRQFSNSRSEMNVSTLELGDSALYLCASSLAQGPRTDTQYFGPGTRLTVL.

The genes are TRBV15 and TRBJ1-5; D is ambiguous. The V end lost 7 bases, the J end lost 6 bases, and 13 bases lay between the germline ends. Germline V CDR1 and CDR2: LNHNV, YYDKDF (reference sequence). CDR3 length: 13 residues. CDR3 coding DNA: TGTGCCACCAAGTATGAAGAGGGTCAGCCCCAGCATTTT. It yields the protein CATKYEEGQPQHF.

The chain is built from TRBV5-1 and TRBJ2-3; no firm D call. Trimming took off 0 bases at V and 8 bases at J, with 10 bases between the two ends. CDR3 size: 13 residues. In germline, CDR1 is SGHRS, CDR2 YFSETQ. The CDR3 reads CASSLVVTGTQYF. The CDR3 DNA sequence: TGCGCCAGCAGCTTGGTTGTGACGGGTACGCAGTATTTT.

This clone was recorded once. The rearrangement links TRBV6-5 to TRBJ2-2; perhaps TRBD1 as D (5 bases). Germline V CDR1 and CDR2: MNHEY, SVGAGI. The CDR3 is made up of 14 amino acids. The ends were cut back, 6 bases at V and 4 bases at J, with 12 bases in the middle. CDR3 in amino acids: CASRNDRPTGELFF. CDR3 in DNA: TGTGCCAGCAGAAACGACAGACCCACCGGGGAGCTGTTTTTT.